The TCR beta chain described here comes from a study of cytomegalovirus exposure and HLA in healthy donors. This clone was recorded a few times. The antigen is undetermined. V lost 7 bases, J lost 9 bases, and 9 bases stayed unmatched. CDR3 length equals 13 residues. Germline CDR1 is SNHLY and CDR2 is FYNNEI. Findings of the study overall: At a 0.05 false discovery rate, a later analysis found 18,000 or so TCR beta sequences to be associated with HLA alleles. Later analysis showed TCR association rates varying by HLA locus, highest for DRB1 and lowest for HLA-C. Sequencing likely caused a cluster of highly shared sequence variants.

With 60 Vbeta and 13 Jbeta primers, the PCR was carried out. Data came from immunoSEQ multiplex PCR; TCRdb stores just in-frame clones and leaves some out. This table holds roughly 100,000 clones, roughly two thirds found once. Source material: PBMCs. The V gene is TRBV2, the J gene TRBJ2-1; 7 bases agree with TRBD2. This receptor was taken from a man younger than 40 in good health and CMV-seronegative. CDR3 bases: TGTGCCAGCACATCTCAGGGCGGGGGTGAGCAGTTCTTC. Translation gives CASTSQGGGEQFF.